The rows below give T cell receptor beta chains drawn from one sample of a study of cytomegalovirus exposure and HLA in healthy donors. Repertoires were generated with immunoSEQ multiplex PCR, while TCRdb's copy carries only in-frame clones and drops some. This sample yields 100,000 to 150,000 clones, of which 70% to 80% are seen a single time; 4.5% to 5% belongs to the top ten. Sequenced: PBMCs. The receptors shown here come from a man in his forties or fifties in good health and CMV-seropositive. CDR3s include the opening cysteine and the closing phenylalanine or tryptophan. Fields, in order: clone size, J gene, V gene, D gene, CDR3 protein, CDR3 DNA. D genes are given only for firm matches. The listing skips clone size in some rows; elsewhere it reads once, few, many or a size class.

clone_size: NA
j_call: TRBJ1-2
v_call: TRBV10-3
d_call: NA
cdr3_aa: CARSRGEDYGYTF
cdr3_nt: TGTGCCAGATCTCGGGGGGAGGACTATGGCTACACCTTC

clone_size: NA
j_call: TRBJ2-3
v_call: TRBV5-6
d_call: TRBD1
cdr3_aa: CASSIPGQPTDTQYF
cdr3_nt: TGTGCCAGCAGCATTCCGGGACAGCCTACAGATACGCAGTATTTT

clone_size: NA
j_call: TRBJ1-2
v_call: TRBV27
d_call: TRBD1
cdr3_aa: CASSLFGTGGPSPANYGYTF
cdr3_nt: TGTGCCAGCAGTTTATTCGGGACAGGGGGACCGTCACCCGCTAACTATGGCTACACCTTC

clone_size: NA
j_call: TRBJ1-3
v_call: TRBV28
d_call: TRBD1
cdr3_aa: CASSLSRGLKNTIYF
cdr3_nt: TGTGCCAGCAGTTTATCCAGGGGGCTCAAAAACACCATATATTTT

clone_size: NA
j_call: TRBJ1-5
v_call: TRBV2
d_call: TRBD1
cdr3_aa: CASRETGSPNQPQHF
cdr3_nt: TGTGCCAGCAGAGAGACAGGGTCCCCGAATCAGCCCCAGCATTTT

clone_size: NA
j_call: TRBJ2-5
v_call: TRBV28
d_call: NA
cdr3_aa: CASSSPGGSRETQYF
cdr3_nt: TGTGCCAGCAGTTCACCTGGCGGAAGTAGGGAGACCCAGTACTTC

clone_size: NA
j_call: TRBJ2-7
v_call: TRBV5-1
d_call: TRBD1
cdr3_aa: CASRATGDINEQYF
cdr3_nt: TGCGCCAGCAGAGCGACAGGGGATATCAACGAGCAGTACTTC

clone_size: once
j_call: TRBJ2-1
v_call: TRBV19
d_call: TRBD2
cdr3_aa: CASSKGLAGVNEQFF
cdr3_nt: TGTGCCAGTAGCAAGGGACTAGCGGGGGTTAATGAGCAGTTCTTC

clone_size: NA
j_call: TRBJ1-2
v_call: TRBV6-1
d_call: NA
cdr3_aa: CASSEAGRKINYGYTF
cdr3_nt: TGTGCCAGCAGTGAAGCGGGGCGGAAGATTAACTATGGCTACACCTTC

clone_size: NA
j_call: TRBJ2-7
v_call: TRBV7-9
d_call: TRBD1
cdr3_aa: CASSLRGTGYEQYF
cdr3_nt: TGTGCCAGCAGCTTAAGGGGGACAGGTTACGAGCAGTACTTC

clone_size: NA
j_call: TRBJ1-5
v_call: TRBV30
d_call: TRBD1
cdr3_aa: CAWAGTGNQPQHF
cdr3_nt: TGTGCCTGGGCCGGGACAGGCAATCAGCCCCAGCATTTT

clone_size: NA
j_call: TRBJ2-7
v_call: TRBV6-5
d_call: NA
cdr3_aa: CASSRGGTGYEQYF
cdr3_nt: TGTGCCAGCAGCCGAGGGGGAACCGGCTACGAGCAGTACTTC

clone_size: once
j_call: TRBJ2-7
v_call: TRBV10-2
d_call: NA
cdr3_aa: CASSGTDSYEQYF
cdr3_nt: TGCGCCAGCAGCGGGACTGACTCCTACGAGCAGTACTTC

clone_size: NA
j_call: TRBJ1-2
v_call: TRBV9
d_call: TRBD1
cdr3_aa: CASSTTGTPNYGYTF
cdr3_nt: TGTGCCAGCAGCACGACAGGGACTCCTAACTATGGCTACACCTTC